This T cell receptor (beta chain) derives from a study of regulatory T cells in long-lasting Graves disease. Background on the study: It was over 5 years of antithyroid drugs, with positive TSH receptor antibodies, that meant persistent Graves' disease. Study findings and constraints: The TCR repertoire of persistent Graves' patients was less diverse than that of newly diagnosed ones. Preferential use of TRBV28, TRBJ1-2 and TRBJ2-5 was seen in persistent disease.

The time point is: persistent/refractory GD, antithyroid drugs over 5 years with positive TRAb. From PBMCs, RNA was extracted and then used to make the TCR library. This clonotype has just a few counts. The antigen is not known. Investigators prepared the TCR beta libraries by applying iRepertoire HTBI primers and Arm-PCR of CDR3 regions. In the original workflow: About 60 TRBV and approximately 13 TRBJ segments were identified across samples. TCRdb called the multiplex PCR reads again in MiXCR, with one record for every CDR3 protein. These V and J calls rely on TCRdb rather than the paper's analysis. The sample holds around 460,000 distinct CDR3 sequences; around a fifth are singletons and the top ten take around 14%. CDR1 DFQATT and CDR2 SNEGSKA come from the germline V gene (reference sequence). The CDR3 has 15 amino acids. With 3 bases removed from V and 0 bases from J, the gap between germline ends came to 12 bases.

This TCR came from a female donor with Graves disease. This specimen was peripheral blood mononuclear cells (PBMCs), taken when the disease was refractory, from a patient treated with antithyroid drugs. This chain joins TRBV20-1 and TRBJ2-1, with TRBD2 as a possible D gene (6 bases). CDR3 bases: TGCAGTGCTAGCGGGAGACCCATCTCCTACAATGAGCAGTTCTTC. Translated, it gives CSASGRPISYNEQFF.